This TCR beta chain stems from a study of shared clonotypes between healthy human individuals. CDR1 and CDR2 from the germline V gene are SGHNT and YYREEE (reference sequence). Trimming stripped 4 bases from V and 4 bases from J, with 6 bases between. The CDR3 has 12 amino acids. Naive CD8 cells, CD45RO-negative and positively selected for CCR7, excluded terminally differentiated effector memory CD45RA+ cells. Sequenced by immunoSEQ multiplex PCR; TCRdb stores in-frame clones only, minus some. This table holds millions of clones, about 95% found once. The origin of this receptor is a man in his late teens or twenties in good health. The V call is TRBV5-4, the J call TRBJ2-1; D uncertain. Sequencing used naive CD8+ T cells sorted from blood. The CDR3 region is CASSLKYNEQFF. Written as DNA, the CDR3 is TGTGCCAGCAGCCTTAAGTACAATGAGCAGTTCTTC.